This entry lists 8 T cell receptor beta chains sequenced from one sample in a study of cytomegalovirus exposure and HLA in healthy donors. PCR employed 60 Vbeta and 13 Jbeta primers. Here immunoSEQ multiplex PCR was the method, and the copy in TCRdb shows in-frame clones only, minus some. Here the sample table reports 150,000 to 200,000 clones. The material sequenced was PBMCs. The receptors here all came from a woman in her fifties or sixties in good health and CMV-seronegative.

The J gene is TRBJ1-2, the V gene TRBV6-6; no reliable D call. There are 15 residues in the CDR3. Germline CDR1 MNHNY, CDR2 SVGAGI (reference sequence). The germline V and J ends were trimmed by 4 bases and 0 bases, with 12 bases remaining between them. CDR3 amino acids: CASSLPHTTNYGYTF. CDR3 DNA: TGTGCCAGCAGTTTACCCCACACAACTAACTATGGCTACACCTTC.

This rearrangement joins TRBV9 to TRBJ2-2, with 8 bases lining up with TRBD1. The CDR3 sequence is 16 residues long. Per the germline V gene, CDR1 is SGDLS and CDR2 is YYNGEE. V lost 0 bases to trimming and J lost 0 bases; unmatched junction nucleotides: 1. The CDR3 DNA reads as TGTGCCAGCAGCGTAGGGGACAGGCCGAACACCGGGGAGCTGTTTTTT. Its protein product is CASSVGDRPNTGELFF.

The genes are TRBV14 and TRBJ2-7; possible D gene TRBD1, 6 bases. Germline CDR1 reads SGHDN; CDR2 reads FVKESK. The CDR3 consists of 13 residues. The V end lost 2 bases, the J end lost 7 bases, and 12 bases lay between the germline ends. CDR3 bases: TGTGCCAGCAGCCAAACCCTTGGGACAGAGCAGTACTTC. As protein: CASSQTLGTEQYF.

The CDR3 loop is CASGLLGELFF. Written as DNA, the CDR3 is TGTGCTAGTGGTCTTCTCGGGGAGCTGTTTTTT. This chain links TRBV12-5 with TRBJ2-2; D not certain. Germline-derived CDR1 and CDR2 are LGHNT and FRNRAP. The V end was cut by 5 bases, the J end by 7 bases, with 5 bases between. The CDR3 runs 11 residues. Full variable domain (missing parts from reference TRBV12-5 and TRBJ2-2): DARVTQTPRHKVTEMGQEVTMRCQPILGHNTVFWYRQTMMQGLELLAYFRNRAPLDDSGMPKDRFSAEMPDATLATLKIQPSEPRDSAVYFCASGLLGELFFGEGSRLTVL.

The chain combines TRBV6-5 with TRBJ1-2; no clear D gene. Per germline, CDR1 MNHEY and CDR2 SVGAGI. V was pared by 0 bases and J by 0 bases, with 11 bases between. The CDR3 extends over 16 amino acids. The CDR3, as DNA: TGTGCCAGCAGTTACTCGACGAGGGAAGCTAACTATGGCTACACCTTC. Protein product: CASSYSTREANYGYTF.

The rearrangement links TRBV6-4 to TRBJ2-3; TRBD2 matches 8 bases. Germline lookup yields CDR1 MRHNA and CDR2 SNTAGT. CDR3 length: 15 amino acids. The ends lost 9 bases at V and 5 bases at J; junction bases unmatched: 13. The CDR3 DNA reads TGTGCCAGTGCTTACAGCGGGAGTAAAGAAGATACGCAGTATTTT. It is translated as CASAYSGSKEDTQYF.

CDR3 loop: CASSRSVLTGQSYTF. The CDR3 region has the DNA TGTGCCAGCAGTCGCTCCGTCTTGACAGGACAGAGCTACACCTTC. J is TRBJ1-2 and V is TRBV6-5; D may be TRBD1 (6 bases). CDR1 is MNHEY, CDR2 SVGAGI, per germline. V gave up 5 bases and J gave up 9 bases, with 22 bases separating them. The CDR3 runs 15 residues.

The chain combines TRBV19 with TRBJ1-1; the match to TRBD1 covers 7 bases. V lost 8 bases and J lost 8; bases outside the gene matches: 11. This CDR3 comprises 13 residues. Germline V gives CDR1 LNHDA, CDR2 SQIVND (reference sequence). The CDR3 spells CASADRTSLEAFF. DNA of the CDR3: TGTGCCAGTGCGGACAGGACATCTCTAGAAGCTTTCTTT.